This T cell receptor (beta chain) appears in the sequencing data of a study of blood T cell repertoires in COVID-19. About the study: Both acute and convalescent COVID-19 samples were obtained from the United States, Italy and Spain.

The method was immunoSEQ multiplex PCR; TCRdb's version includes in-frame clones alone and lacks a portion of them. This sample has 100,000 to 150,000 clones, with less than 90% found just once. With respect to this clone: The sample has other DNA sequences that encode this CDR3 too.

Source material: peripheral blood. This TCR was sampled from a man in his sixties with acute or convalescent COVID-19.

CDR3 sequence reads: CASSLQETQYF. The CDR3, as DNA: TGCGCCAGCAGCTTGCAGGAGACCCAGTACTTC. The chain carries TRBV5-1 and TRBJ2-5; D gene unclear. CDR1 SGHRS and CDR2 YFSETQ come from the germline V gene. CDR3 length: 11 residues. V was shortened by 1 base and J by 5 bases, with 3 bases between the two germline ends.